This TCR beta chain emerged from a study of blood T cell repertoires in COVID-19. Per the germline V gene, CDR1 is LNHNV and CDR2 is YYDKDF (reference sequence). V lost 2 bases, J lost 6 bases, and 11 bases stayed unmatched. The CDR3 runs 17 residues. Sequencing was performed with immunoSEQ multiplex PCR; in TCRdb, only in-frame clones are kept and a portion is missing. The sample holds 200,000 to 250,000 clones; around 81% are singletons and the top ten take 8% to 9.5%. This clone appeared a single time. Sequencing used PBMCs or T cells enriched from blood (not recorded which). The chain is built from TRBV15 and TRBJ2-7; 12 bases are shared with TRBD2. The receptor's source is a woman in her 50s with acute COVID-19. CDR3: CATSRTPHLAGGGEQYF. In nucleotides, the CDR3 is TGTGCCACCAGCAGAACCCCCCATCTAGCGGGAGGGGGCGAGCAGTACTTC.